Listed below are T cell receptor beta chains from one sample, sequenced in a study of cytomegalovirus exposure and HLA in healthy donors. Produced via immunoSEQ multiplex PCR; TCRdb's table is partial and in-frame only. This table holds 55,000 to 75,000 clones, about 77% found once. Sequenced: PBMCs. Source of these receptors: a man aged 25-40 years in good health and CMV-seropositive. The CDR3 runs from the conserved cysteine through the conserved F or W. A D gene is named only where the DNA matches it firmly. The size field is filled for only some rows; it gives once, few, many or a size class.

D gene: TRBD2; V gene: TRBV7-3; clone size: once; J gene: TRBJ2-3; CDR3 DNA: TGTGCCAGCAGCTTTAGCGGGGGGGGAACAGATACGCAGTATTTT; CDR3 protein: CASSFSGGGTDTQYF
D gene: TRBD1; V gene: TRBV9; clone size: NA; J gene: TRBJ1-2; CDR3 DNA: TGTGCCAGCAGCCCCCGACAGGGCACGTACTATGGCTACACCTTC; CDR3 protein: CASSPRQGTYYGYTF
D gene: TRBD2; V gene: TRBV7-9; clone size: NA; J gene: TRBJ2-5; CDR3 DNA: TGTGCCAGCAGCTTAGGACTAGCGGTACAAGAGACCCAGTACTTC; CDR3 protein: CASSLGLAVQETQYF
D gene: TRBD2; V gene: TRBV19; clone size: NA; J gene: TRBJ2-5; CDR3 DNA: TGTGCCAGTATGAAACTAGCGGGTGCCACGGAGACCCAGTACTTC; CDR3 protein: CASMKLAGATETQYF
D gene: TRBD2; V gene: TRBV5-6; clone size: NA; J gene: TRBJ2-2; CDR3 DNA: TGTGCCAGCAGCTTAGGTCTAGCGGTCACCGGGGAGCTGTTTTTT; CDR3 protein: CASSLGLAVTGELFF
D gene: NA; V gene: TRBV2; clone size: NA; J gene: TRBJ2-7; CDR3 DNA: TGTGCCAGCAGCCCGGAGGGGGGGCGAGAGCAGTACTTC; CDR3 protein: CASSPEGGREQYF
D gene: TRBD1; V gene: TRBV2; clone size: NA; J gene: TRBJ2-7; CDR3 DNA: TGTGCCAGCAGTTTCCGGGACAGGGAGGGCGAGCAGTACTTC; CDR3 protein: CASSFRDREGEQYF
D gene: TRBD2; V gene: TRBV13; clone size: few; J gene: TRBJ2-7; CDR3 DNA: TGTGCCAGCAGCCGACTAGCGGGGGGTTCCGAGCAGTACTTC; CDR3 protein: CASSRLAGGSEQYF
D gene: NA; V gene: TRBV29-1; clone size: NA; J gene: TRBJ2-5; CDR3 DNA: TGCAGCGTGGGGGGGGCTCCTAAAGAGACCCAGTACTTC; CDR3 protein: CSVGGAPKETQYF
D gene: TRBD1; V gene: TRBV7-9; clone size: NA; J gene: TRBJ2-3; CDR3 DNA: TGTGCCAGCAGTTTTCGACCGGGACAGGGAAACACAGATACGCAGTATTTT; CDR3 protein: CASSFRPGQGNTDTQYF
D gene: TRBD1; V gene: TRBV30; clone size: NA; J gene: TRBJ1-1; CDR3 DNA: TGTGCCTGGGACAGGGGAGTGACTGAAGCTTTCTTT; CDR3 protein: CAWDRGVTEAFF
D gene: NA; V gene: TRBV7-2; clone size: NA; J gene: TRBJ1-3; CDR3 DNA: TGTGCCAGCAGCACAACAGGGACCTCCGGAAACACCATATATTTT; CDR3 protein: CASSTTGTSGNTIYF
D gene: NA; V gene: TRBV15; clone size: NA; J gene: TRBJ1-5; CDR3 DNA: TGTGCCACCAGCAGACGAAGACAGGCTTTGGGACAGCCCCAGCATTTT; CDR3 protein: CATSRRRQALGQPQHF
D gene: TRBD2; V gene: TRBV7-9; clone size: NA; J gene: TRBJ2-3; CDR3 DNA: TGTGCCCCGGGTCTAGCGGGGGCCTCCGACACAGATACGCAGTATTTT; CDR3 protein: CAPGLAGASDTDTQYF
D gene: TRBD1; V gene: TRBV27; clone size: once; J gene: TRBJ1-5; CDR3 DNA: TGTGCCAGCAGTGGACAGGGACTTCAGCCCCAGCATTTT; CDR3 protein: CASSGQGLQPQHF
D gene: NA; V gene: TRBV7-3; clone size: NA; J gene: TRBJ1-4; CDR3 DNA: TGTGCCAGCAGCCTCACAGGGAATAATGAAAAACTGTTTTTT; CDR3 protein: CASSLTGNNEKLFF
D gene: TRBD1; V gene: TRBV2; clone size: NA; J gene: TRBJ1-2; CDR3 DNA: TGTGCCAGCAGTGAAAAAGACAGGGGGCGTTATGGCTACACCTTC; CDR3 protein: CASSEKDRGRYGYTF
D gene: TRBD1; V gene: TRBV19; clone size: NA; J gene: TRBJ2-7; CDR3 DNA: TGTGCCAGTAGTCCCGGACAGGGGGCCTACGAGCAGTACTTC; CDR3 protein: CASSPGQGAYEQYF
D gene: TRBD1; V gene: TRBV7-3; clone size: NA; J gene: TRBJ2-1; CDR3 DNA: TGTGCCAGCGGGACAGGTGGCAACAATGAGCAGTTCTTC; CDR3 protein: CASGTGGNNEQFF
D gene: NA; V gene: TRBV13; clone size: NA; J gene: TRBJ1-2; CDR3 DNA: TGTGCCAGCAGCTTAGGACAGGGAGGCTACACCTTC; CDR3 protein: CASSLGQGGYTF
D gene: NA; V gene: TRBV14; clone size: NA; J gene: TRBJ2-7; CDR3 DNA: TGTGCCAGCAGCCAAGTTCGGTTCTACGAGCAGTACTTC; CDR3 protein: CASSQVRFYEQYF
D gene: TRBD1; V gene: TRBV7-2; clone size: NA; J gene: TRBJ2-5; CDR3 DNA: TGTGCCAGCAGCATAGTAACGGGACAGCCACAAGAGACCCAGTACTTC; CDR3 protein: CASSIVTGQPQETQYF
D gene: TRBD1; V gene: TRBV9; clone size: NA; J gene: TRBJ1-4; CDR3 DNA: TGTGCCAGCAGCGGGGGGACAGCTTCAACTAATGAAAAACTGTTTTTT; CDR3 protein: CASSGGTASTNEKLFF
D gene: NA; V gene: TRBV2; clone size: NA; J gene: TRBJ1-2; CDR3 DNA: TGTGCCAGCACCGGGGTCTATGGCTACACCTTC; CDR3 protein: CASTGVYGYTF
D gene: TRBD1; V gene: TRBV11-2; clone size: NA; J gene: TRBJ2-7; CDR3 DNA: TGTGCCAGCAGCCCAACAGACAGGGGAGCCTACGAGCAGTACTTC; CDR3 protein: CASSPTDRGAYEQYF
D gene: NA; V gene: TRBV28; clone size: NA; J gene: TRBJ2-7; CDR3 DNA: TGTGCCAGCAGTCTCACGGGACAACCCGAGCAGTACTTC; CDR3 protein: CASSLTGQPEQYF
D gene: TRBD1; V gene: TRBV25-1; clone size: NA; J gene: TRBJ1-1; CDR3 DNA: TGTGCCAGCAGTGCCCCCCAGGGGGCGAACACTGAAGCTTTCTTT; CDR3 protein: CASSAPQGANTEAFF
D gene: NA; V gene: TRBV9; clone size: few; J gene: TRBJ1-1; CDR3 DNA: TGTGCCAGCAGCGTAGGGGTGGGGCCACTCCAAGGAGCTTTCTTT; CDR3 protein: CASSVGVGPLQGAFF
D gene: TRBD1; V gene: TRBV7-8; clone size: NA; J gene: TRBJ1-5; CDR3 DNA: TGTGCCAGCAGCTTAGTGGGGCAGGGGGCCGGCTCGATCGGTCAGCCCCAGCATTTT; CDR3 protein: CASSLVGQGAGSIGQPQHF
D gene: NA; V gene: TRBV11-2; clone size: once; J gene: TRBJ1-6; CDR3 DNA: TGTGCCAGCAGCTTAGACCCACCAGCGGCGAGCTCCTATAATTCACCCCTCCACTTT; CDR3 protein: CASSLDPPAASSYNSPLHF
D gene: TRBD1; V gene: TRBV5-6; clone size: few; J gene: TRBJ1-2; CDR3 DNA: TGTGCCAGCAGCTTGCTCAACAGGGGCCTCTATGGCTACACCTTC; CDR3 protein: CASSLLNRGLYGYTF
D gene: NA; V gene: TRBV4-1; clone size: NA; J gene: TRBJ1-2; CDR3 DNA: TGCGCCAGCAGCCAAGAGACAAGGAGGTATGGCTACACCTTC; CDR3 protein: CASSQETRRYGYTF
D gene: NA; V gene: TRBV4-2; clone size: NA; J gene: TRBJ1-2; CDR3 DNA: TGTGCCAGCAGCCAAGCGGGGGACTATGGCTACACCTTC; CDR3 protein: CASSQAGDYGYTF
D gene: NA; V gene: TRBV27; clone size: NA; J gene: TRBJ2-3; CDR3 DNA: TGTGCCAGCAGACAAGGGGGGGCTGATACGCAGTATTTT; CDR3 protein: CASRQGGADTQYF
D gene: TRBD2; V gene: TRBV30; clone size: NA; J gene: TRBJ2-3; CDR3 DNA: TGTGCCTGGAGTGGTAGTCTAGCGGGGGCAGCGCAGTATTTT; CDR3 protein: CAWSGSLAGAAQYF
D gene: TRBD1; V gene: TRBV7-3; clone size: NA; J gene: TRBJ1-1; CDR3 DNA: TGTGCCAGCAGCTTAGCATCCGGGACAGAGAACACTGAAGCTTTCTTT; CDR3 protein: CASSLASGTENTEAFF
D gene: TRBD1; V gene: TRBV7-6; clone size: NA; J gene: TRBJ2-2; CDR3 DNA: TGTGCCAGCAGCTTAGTCGGTGGGGGACAGGGTCGTGTCGGGGAGCTGTTTTTT; CDR3 protein: CASSLVGGGQGRVGELFF
D gene: TRBD1; V gene: TRBV5-5; clone size: NA; J gene: TRBJ2-5; CDR3 DNA: TGTGCCAGCAGCTATATGGGACAGGCGGCTGAGCAGTACTTC; CDR3 protein: CASSYMGQAAEQYF
D gene: NA; V gene: TRBV6-6; clone size: few; J gene: TRBJ1-6; CDR3 DNA: TGTGCCAGCAGTTACGCAGGGAACTCACCCCTCCACTTT; CDR3 protein: CASSYAGNSPLHF
D gene: TRBD1; V gene: TRBV28; clone size: NA; J gene: TRBJ1-2; CDR3 DNA: TGTGCCATGGAGGACAGGGGCGGATATGGCTACACCTTC; CDR3 protein: CAMEDRGGYGYTF
D gene: NA; V gene: TRBV4-1; clone size: NA; J gene: TRBJ1-4; CDR3 DNA: TGCGCCAGCAGCCAAACCCCAGGGGAAAAACTGTTTTTT; CDR3 protein: CASSQTPGEKLFF
D gene: TRBD1; V gene: TRBV13; clone size: NA; J gene: TRBJ2-5; CDR3 DNA: TGTGCCAGCAGCGTCCAGCCCGGGACAGGGAGGGAGCAGTACTTC; CDR3 protein: CASSVQPGTGREQYF
D gene: NA; V gene: TRBV9; clone size: NA; J gene: TRBJ1-1; CDR3 DNA: TGTGCCAGCAGCGTAGAGTGGACAGCCTTCACTGAAGCTTTCTTT; CDR3 protein: CASSVEWTAFTEAFF
D gene: TRBD1; V gene: TRBV10-3; clone size: NA; J gene: TRBJ1-3; CDR3 DNA: TGTGCCATCAGCCCCGACAGGGGCTCTGGAAACACCATATATTTT; CDR3 protein: CAISPDRGSGNTIYF
D gene: NA; V gene: TRBV7-6; clone size: once; J gene: TRBJ2-3; CDR3 DNA: TGTGCCAGCAGCTTAGCGGGGGCGAGCACAGATACGCAGTATTTT; CDR3 protein: CASSLAGASTDTQYF
D gene: TRBD2; V gene: TRBV6-5; clone size: once; J gene: TRBJ2-7; CDR3 DNA: TGTGCCAGCAGTTACAGAAGCGGGGGCATCTACGAGCAGTACTTC; CDR3 protein: CASSYRSGGIYEQYF
D gene: TRBD2; V gene: TRBV19; clone size: NA; J gene: TRBJ2-7; CDR3 DNA: TGTGCCAGTAGTTCCGCCGGGCAGCGGGGCTACGAGCAGTACTTC; CDR3 protein: CASSSAGQRGYEQYF
D gene: TRBD2; V gene: TRBV2; clone size: NA; J gene: TRBJ2-7; CDR3 DNA: TGTGCCAGCACGCGGGGGGGGCCTCGGGAGCAGTACTTC; CDR3 protein: CASTRGGPREQYF
D gene: TRBD1; V gene: TRBV5-1; clone size: NA; J gene: TRBJ2-7; CDR3 DNA: TGCGCCAGCAGCTCGGGACAGGGGGGAACCTACGAGCAGTACTTC; CDR3 protein: CASSSGQGGTYEQYF
D gene: NA; V gene: TRBV6-5; clone size: NA; J gene: TRBJ2-7; CDR3 DNA: TGTGCCAGCAGTTACGCCACATTCTACGAGCAGTACTTC; CDR3 protein: CASSYATFYEQYF
D gene: NA; V gene: TRBV7-9; clone size: NA; J gene: TRBJ2-6; CDR3 DNA: TGTGCCAGCAGTCCCAAGGCGGTTGTCTCTGGGGCCAACGTCCTGACTTTC; CDR3 protein: CASSPKAVVSGANVLTF
D gene: TRBD2; V gene: TRBV4-2; clone size: medium-sized; J gene: TRBJ2-3; CDR3 DNA: TGTGCCAGCAGCCAAGAACTAGCGGGGGGTTCAGATACGCAGTATTTT; CDR3 protein: CASSQELAGGSDTQYF